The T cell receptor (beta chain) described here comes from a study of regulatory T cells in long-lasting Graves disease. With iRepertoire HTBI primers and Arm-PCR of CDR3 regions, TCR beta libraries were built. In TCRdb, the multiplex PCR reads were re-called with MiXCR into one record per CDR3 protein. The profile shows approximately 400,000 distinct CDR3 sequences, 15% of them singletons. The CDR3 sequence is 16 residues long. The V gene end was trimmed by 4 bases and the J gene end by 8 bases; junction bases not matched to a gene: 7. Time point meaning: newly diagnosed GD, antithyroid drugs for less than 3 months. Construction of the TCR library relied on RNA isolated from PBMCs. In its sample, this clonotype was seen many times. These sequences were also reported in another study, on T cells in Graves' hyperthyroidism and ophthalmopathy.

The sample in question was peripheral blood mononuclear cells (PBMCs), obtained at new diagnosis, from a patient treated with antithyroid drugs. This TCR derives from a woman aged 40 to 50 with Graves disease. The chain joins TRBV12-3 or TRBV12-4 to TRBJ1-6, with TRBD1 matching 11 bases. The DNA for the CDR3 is TGTGCCAGCAGTTCTACGGGACAGGGGGTTGATTCACCCCTCCACTTT. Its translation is CASSSTGQGVDSPLHF.